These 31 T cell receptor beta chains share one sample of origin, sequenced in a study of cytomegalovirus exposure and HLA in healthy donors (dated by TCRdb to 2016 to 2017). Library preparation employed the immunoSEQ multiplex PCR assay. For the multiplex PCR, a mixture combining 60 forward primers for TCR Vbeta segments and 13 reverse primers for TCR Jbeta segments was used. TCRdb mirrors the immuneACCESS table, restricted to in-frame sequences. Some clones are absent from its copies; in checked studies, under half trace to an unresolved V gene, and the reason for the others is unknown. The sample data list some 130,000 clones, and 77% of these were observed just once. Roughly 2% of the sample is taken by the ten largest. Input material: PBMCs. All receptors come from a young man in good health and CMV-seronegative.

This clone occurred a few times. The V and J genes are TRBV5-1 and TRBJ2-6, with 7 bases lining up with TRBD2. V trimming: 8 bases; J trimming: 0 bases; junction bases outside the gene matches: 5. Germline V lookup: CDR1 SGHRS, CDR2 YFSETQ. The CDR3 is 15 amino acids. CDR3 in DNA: TGCGCCAGTTGGGAGGGGAACTCTGGGGCCAACGTCCTGACTTTC. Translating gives CASWEGNSGANVLTF. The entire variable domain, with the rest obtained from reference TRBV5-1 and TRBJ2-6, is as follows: KAGVTQTPRYLIKTRGQQVTLSCSPISGHRSVSWYQQTPGQGLQFLFEYFSETQRNKGNFPGRFSGRQFSNSRSEMNVSTLELGDSALYLCASWEGNSGANVLTFGAGSRLTVL.

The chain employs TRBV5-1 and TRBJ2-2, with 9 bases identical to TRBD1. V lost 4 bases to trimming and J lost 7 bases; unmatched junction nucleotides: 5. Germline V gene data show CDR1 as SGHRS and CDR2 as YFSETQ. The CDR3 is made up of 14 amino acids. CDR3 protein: CASSPGQGNGELFF. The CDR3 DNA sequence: TGCGCCAGCAGCCCGGGACAGGGCAACGGGGAGCTGTTTTTT.

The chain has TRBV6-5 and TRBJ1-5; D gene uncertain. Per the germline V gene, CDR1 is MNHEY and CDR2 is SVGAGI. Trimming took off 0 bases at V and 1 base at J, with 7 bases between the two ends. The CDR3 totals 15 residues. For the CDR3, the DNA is TGTGCCAGCAGTTACTCTGGCGGAAGCAATCAGCCCCAGCATTTT. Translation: CASSYSGGSNQPQHF.

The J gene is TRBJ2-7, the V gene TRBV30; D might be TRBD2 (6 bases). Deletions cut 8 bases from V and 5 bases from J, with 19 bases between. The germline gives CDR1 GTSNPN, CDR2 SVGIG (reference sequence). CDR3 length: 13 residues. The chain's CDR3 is CAGGRGAGDEQYF. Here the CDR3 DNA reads TGTGCCGGAGGGCGAGGGGCGGGCGACGAGCAGTACTTC.

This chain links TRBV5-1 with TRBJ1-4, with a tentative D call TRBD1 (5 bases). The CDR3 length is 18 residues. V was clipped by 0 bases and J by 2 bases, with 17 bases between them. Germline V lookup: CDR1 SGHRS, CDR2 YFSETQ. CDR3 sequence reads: CASSLGLVQDPTNEKLFF. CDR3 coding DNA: TGCGCCAGCAGCTTGGGCCTCGTACAGGACCCCACTAATGAAAAACTGTTTTTT.

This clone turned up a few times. Here the CDR3 reads CASSLVPSGSYEQYF. Written as DNA, the CDR3 is TGTGCCAGCAGCTTAGTCCCTAGCGGGAGCTACGAGCAGTACTTC. The chain has TRBV7-9 and TRBJ2-7; 10 bases are a match to TRBD2. There are 15 residues in the CDR3. Germline V gene sequence: CDR1 SEHNR, CDR2 FQNEAQ (reference sequence). V dropped 1 base and J dropped 3; count of bases not matched to a gene: 3.

In DNA form, the CDR3 reads TGTGCCAGCAGCGTAGTAGCGGGAGGCCCTTACAATGAGCAGTTCTTC. Translated: CASSVVAGGPYNEQFF. This rearrangement joins TRBV9 to TRBJ2-1; 10 bases are a match to TRBD2. CDR1 and CDR2 (germline): SGDLS, YYNGEE. This CDR3 spans 16 amino acids. With V trimmed by 0 bases and J by 4 bases, 4 bases remained unmatched.

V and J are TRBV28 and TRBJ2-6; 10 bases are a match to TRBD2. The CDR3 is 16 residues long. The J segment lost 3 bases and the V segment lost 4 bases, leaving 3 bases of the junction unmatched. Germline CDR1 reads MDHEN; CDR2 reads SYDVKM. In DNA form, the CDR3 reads TGTGCCAGCAGTTACCTAGCGGGAGATGGGGCCAACGTCCTGACTTTC. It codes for CASSYLAGDGANVLTF.

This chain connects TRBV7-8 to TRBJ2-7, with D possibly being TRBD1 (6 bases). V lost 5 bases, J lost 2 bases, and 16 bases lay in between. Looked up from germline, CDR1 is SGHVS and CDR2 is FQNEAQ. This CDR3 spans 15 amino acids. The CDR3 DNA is TGTGCCAGCAGCCCTCCTGGGGGCGGGCCCTACGAGCAGTACTTC. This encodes CASSPPGGGPYEQYF. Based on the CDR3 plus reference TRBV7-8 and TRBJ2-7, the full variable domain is GAGVSQSPRYKVAKRGQDVALRCDPISGHVSLFWYQQALGQGPEFLTYFQNEAQLDKSGLPSDRFFAERPEGSVSTLKIQRTQQEDSAVYLCASSPPGGGPYEQYFGPGTRLTVT.

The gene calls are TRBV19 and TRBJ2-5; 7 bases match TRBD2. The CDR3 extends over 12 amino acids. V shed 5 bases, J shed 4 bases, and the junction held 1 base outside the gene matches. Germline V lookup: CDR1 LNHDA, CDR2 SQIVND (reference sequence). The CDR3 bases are TGTGCCAGTAGTCCGGGAGGAGAGACCCAGTACTTC. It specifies CASSPGGETQYF.

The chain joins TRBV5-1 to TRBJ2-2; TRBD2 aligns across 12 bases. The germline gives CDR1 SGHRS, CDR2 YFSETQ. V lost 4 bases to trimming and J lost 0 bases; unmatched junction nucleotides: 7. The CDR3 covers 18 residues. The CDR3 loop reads CASSKTRTSGANTGELFF. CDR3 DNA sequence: TGCGCCAGCAGCAAAACCAGGACTAGCGGGGCGAACACCGGGGAGCTGTTTTTT.

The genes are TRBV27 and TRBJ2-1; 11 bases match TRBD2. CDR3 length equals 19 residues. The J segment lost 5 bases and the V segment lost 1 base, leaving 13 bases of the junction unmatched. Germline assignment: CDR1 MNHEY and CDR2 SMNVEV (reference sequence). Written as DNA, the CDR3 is TGTGCCAGCAGTTTATTGCTAGCGGGAGGCCCCTTTCCTGACAATGAGCAGTTCTTC. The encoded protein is CASSLLLAGGPFPDNEQFF.

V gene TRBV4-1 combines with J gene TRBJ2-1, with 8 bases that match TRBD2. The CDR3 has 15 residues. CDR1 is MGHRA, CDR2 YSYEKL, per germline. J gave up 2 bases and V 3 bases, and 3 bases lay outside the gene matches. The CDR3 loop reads CASSQMGLAYNEQFF. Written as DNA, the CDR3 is TGCGCCAGCAGCCAGATGGGACTAGCCTACAATGAGCAGTTCTTC.

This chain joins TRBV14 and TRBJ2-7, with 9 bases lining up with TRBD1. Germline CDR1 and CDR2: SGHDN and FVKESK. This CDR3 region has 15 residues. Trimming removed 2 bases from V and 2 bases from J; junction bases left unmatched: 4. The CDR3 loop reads CASSQTGTGPYEQYF. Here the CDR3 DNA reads TGTGCCAGCAGCCAAACCGGGACAGGGCCCTACGAGCAGTACTTC.

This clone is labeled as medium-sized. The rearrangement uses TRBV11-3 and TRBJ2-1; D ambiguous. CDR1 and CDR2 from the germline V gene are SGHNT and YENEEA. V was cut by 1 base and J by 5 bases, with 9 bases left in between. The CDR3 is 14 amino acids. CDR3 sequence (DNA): TGTGCCAGCAGCTTAGGAACATTGAACAATGAGCAGTTCTTC. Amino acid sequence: CASSLGTLNNEQFF.

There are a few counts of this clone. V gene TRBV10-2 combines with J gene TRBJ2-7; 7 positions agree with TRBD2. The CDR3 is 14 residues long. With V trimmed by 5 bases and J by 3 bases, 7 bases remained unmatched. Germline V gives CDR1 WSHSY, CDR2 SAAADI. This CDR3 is CASSPTSEFYEQYF. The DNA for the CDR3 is TGCGCCAGCAGTCCCACTAGCGAGTTCTACGAGCAGTACTTC.

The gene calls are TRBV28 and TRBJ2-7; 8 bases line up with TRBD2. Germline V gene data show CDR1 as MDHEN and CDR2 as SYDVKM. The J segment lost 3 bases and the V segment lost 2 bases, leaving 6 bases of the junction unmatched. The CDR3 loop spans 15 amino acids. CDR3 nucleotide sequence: TGTGCCAGCAGTTTACCGGGAGGGCCGGACTACGAGCAGTACTTC. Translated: CASSLPGGPDYEQYF.

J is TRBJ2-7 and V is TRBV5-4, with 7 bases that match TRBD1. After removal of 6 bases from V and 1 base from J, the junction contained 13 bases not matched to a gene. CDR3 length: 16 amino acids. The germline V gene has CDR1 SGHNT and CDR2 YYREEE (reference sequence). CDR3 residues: CASTLGQRGGSYEQYF. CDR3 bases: TGTGCCAGCACTCTGGGACAGCGAGGTGGTTCCTACGAGCAGTACTTC.

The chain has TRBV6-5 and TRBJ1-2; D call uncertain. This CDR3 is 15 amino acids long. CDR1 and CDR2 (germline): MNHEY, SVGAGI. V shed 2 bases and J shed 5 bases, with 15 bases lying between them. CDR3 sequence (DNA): TGTGCCAGCAGTTACGGGAAGGGAGTAGGGTATGGCTACACCTTC. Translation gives CASSYGKGVGYGYTF.

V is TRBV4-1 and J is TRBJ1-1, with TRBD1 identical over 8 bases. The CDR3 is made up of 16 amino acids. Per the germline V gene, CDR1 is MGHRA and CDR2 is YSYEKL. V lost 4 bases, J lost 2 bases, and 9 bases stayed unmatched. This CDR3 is CASSLPGDRYNTEAFF. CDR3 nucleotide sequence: TGCGCCAGCAGCCTGCCAGGGGACAGGTATAACACTGAAGCTTTCTTT.

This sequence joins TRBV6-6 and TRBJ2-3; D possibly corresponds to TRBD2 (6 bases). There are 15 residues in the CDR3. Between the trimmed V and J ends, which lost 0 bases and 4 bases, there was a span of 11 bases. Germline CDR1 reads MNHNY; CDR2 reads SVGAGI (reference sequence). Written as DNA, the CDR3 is TGTGCCAGCAGTTACTCTTGGGGGGTCGCAGATACGCAGTATTTT. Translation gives CASSYSWGVADTQYF.

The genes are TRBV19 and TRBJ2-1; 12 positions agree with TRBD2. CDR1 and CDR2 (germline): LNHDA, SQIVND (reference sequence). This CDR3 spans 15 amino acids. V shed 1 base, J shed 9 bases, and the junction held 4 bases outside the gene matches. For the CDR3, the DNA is TGTGCCAGTAGTATAGGACTAGCGGGAGTTTTTGAGCAGTTCTTC. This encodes CASSIGLAGVFEQFF.

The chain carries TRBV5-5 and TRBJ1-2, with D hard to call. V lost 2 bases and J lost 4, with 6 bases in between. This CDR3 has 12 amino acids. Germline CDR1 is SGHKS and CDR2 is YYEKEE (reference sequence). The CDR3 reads CASSFFSYGYTF. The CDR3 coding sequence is TGTGCCAGCAGCTTTTTTAGCTATGGCTACACCTTC. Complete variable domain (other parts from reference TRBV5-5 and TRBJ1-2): DAGVTQSPTHLIKTRGQQVTLRCSPISGHKSVSWYQQVLGQGPQFIFQYYEKEERGRGNFPDRFSARQFPNYSSELNVNALLLGDSALYLCASSFFSYGYTFGSGTRLTVV.

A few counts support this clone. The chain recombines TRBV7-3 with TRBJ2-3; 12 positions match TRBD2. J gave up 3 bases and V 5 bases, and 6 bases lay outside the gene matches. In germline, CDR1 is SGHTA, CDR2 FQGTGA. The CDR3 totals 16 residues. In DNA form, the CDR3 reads TGTGCCAGCAGCCCGAATGGACTAGCGGGAACAGATACGCAGTATTTT. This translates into CASSPNGLAGTDTQYF. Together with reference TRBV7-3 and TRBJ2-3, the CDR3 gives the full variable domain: GAGVSQTPSNKVTEKGKYVELRCDPISGHTALYWYRQSLGQGPEFLIYFQGTGAADDSGLPNDRFFAVRPEGSVSTLKIQRTERGDSAVYLCASSPNGLAGTDTQYFGPGTRLTVL.

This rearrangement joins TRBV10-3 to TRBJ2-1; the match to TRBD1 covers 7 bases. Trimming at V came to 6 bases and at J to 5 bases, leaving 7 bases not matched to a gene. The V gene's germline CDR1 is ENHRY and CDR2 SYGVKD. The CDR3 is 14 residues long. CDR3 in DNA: TGTGCCATCAGGGGACAGTCCATGAACAATGAGCAGTTCTTC. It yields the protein CAIRGQSMNNEQFF.

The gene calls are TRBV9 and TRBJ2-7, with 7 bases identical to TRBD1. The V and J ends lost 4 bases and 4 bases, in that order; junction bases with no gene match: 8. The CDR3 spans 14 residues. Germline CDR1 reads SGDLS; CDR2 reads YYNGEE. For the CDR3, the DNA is TGTGCCAGCAGCACGGGACAGTTTTCTTACGAGCAGTACTTC. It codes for CASSTGQFSYEQYF.

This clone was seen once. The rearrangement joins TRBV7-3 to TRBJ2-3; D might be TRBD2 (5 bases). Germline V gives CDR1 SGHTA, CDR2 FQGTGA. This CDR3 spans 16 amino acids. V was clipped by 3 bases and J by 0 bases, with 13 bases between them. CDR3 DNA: TGTGCCAGCAGCTTGGTGTTGGGCGGGAGCACAGATACGCAGTATTTT. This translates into CASSLVLGGSTDTQYF.

The CDR3 reads CASSSPGLAGVDTQYF. The CDR3 DNA reads TGTGCCAGCAGTTCACCGGGACTAGCGGGAGTAGATACGCAGTATTTT. This chain uses TRBV28 with TRBJ2-3, with TRBD2 matching over 14 bases. CDR3 size: 16 residues. Looked up from germline, CDR1 is MDHEN and CDR2 is SYDVKM. The junction had 5 bases not matched to a gene; V was cut back by 4 bases and J by 5 bases.

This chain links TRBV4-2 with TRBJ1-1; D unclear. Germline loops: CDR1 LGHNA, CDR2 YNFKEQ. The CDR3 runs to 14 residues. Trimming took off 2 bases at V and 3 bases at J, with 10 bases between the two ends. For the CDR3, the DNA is TGTGCCAGCAGCCAACCTACGAGGGACACTGAAGCTTTCTTT. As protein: CASSQPTRDTEAFF.

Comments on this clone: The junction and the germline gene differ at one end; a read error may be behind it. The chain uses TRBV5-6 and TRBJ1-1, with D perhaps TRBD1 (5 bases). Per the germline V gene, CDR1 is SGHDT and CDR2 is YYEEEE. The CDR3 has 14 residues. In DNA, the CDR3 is TGTGCCAGCAGCTTGGGGGGCGGGGTGGCTGAAGCTTCCTTT. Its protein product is CASSLGGGVAEASF. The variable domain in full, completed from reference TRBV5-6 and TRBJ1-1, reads DAGVTQSPTHLIKTRGQQVTLRCSPKSGHDTVSWYQQALGQGPQFIFQYYEEEERQRGNFPDRFSGHQFPNYSSELNVNALLLGDSALYLCASSLGGGVAEASFGQGTRLTVV.

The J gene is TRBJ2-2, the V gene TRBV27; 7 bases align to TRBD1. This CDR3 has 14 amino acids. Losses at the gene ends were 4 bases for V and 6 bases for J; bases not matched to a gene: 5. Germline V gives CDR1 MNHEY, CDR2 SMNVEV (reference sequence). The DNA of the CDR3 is TGTGCCAGCAGTTCCCGGACAGGCCCCGGGGAGCTGTTTTTT. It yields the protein CASSSRTGPGELFF.